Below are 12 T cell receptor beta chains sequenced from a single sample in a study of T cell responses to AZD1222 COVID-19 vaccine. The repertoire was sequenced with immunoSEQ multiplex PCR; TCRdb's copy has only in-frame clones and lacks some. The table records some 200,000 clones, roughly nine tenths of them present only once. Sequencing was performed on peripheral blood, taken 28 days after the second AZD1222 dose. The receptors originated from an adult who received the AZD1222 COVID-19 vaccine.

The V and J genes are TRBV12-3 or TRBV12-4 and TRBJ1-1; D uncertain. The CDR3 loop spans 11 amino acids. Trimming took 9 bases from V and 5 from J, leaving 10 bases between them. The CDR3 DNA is TGTGCCAGTCAAAGGGTAACTGAAGCTTTCTTT. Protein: CASQRVTEAFF.

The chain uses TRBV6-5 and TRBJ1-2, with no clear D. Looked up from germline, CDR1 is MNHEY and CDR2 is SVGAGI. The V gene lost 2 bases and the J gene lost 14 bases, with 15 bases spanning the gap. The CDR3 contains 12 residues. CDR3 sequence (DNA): TGTGCCAGCAGTTACCCCAGCGCCGAAGGGACCTTC. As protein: CASSYPSAEGTF.

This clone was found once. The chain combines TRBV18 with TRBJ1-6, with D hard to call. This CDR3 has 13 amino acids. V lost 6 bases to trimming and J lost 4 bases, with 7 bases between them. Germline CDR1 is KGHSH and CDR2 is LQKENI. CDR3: CASSPAYNSPLHF. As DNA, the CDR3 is TGTGCCAGCTCTCCAGCATATAATTCACCCCTCCACTTT.

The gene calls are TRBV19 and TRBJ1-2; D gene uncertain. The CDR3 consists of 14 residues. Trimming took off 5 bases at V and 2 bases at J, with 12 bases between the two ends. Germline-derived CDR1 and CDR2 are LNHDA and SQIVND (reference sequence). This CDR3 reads CASSAGGVNYGYTF. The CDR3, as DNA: TGTGCCAGTAGTGCAGGCGGGGTGAACTATGGCTACACCTTC.

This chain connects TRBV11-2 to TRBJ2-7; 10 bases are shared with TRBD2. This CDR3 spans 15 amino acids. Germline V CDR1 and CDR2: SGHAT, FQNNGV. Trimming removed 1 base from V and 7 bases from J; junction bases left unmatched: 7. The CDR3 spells CASSLGLAGVGEQYF. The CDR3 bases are TGTGCCAGCAGCTTAGGCCTAGCGGGAGTGGGAGAGCAGTACTTC.

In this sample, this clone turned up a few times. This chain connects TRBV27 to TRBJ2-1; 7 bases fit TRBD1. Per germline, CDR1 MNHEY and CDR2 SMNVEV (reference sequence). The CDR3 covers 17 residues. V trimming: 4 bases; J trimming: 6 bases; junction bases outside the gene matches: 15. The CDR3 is CASSSPNEGARSNEQFF. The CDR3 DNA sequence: TGTGCCAGCAGTTCACCCAACGAGGGGGCTCGAAGCAATGAGCAGTTCTTC.

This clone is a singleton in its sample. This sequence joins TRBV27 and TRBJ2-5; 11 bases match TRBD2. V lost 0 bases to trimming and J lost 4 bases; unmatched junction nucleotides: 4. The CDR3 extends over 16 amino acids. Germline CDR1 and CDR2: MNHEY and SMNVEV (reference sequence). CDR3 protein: CASSLSTSGMPETQYF. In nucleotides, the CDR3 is TGTGCCAGCAGTTTATCGACTAGCGGGATGCCAGAGACCCAGTACTTC.

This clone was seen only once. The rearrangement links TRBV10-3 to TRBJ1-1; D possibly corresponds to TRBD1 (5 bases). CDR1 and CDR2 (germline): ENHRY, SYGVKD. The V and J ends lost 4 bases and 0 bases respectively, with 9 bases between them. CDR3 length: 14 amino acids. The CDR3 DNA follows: TGTGCCATCAGTGGCGGACAACTGAACACTGAAGCTTTCTTT. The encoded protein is CAISGGQLNTEAFF.

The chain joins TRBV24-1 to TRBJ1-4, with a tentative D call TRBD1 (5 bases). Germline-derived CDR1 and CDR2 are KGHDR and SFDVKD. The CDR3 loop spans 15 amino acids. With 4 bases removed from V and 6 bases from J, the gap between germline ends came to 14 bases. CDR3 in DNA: TGTGCCACCAGTGACCGCCGGGACGGCTATGAAAAACTGTTTTTT. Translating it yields CATSDRRDGYEKLFF.

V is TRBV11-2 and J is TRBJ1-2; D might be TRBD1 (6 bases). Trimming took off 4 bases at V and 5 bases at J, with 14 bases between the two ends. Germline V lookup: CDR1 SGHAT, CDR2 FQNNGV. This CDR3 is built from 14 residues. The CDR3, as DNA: TGTGCCAGCAGCTCATCGACGGACAGTTATGGCTACACCTTC. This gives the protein CASSSSTDSYGYTF.

In DNA form, the CDR3 reads TGTGCCACCAGTGGCCTACTAGCGACCTCCACAGATACGCAGTATTTT. Amino acid sequence: CATSGLLATSTDTQYF. The rearrangement links TRBV24-1 to TRBJ2-3; 7 bases are shared with TRBD2. This CDR3 has 16 residues. V shed 5 bases, J shed 2 bases, and the junction held 9 bases outside the gene matches. CDR1 and CDR2 from the germline V gene are KGHDR and SFDVKD.

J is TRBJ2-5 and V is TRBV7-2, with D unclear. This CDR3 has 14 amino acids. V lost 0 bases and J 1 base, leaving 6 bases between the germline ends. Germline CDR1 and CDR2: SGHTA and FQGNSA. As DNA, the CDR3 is TGTGCCAGCAGCTTAGCGAGACCCCAAGAGACCCAGTACTTC. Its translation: CASSLARPQETQYF.